Each of the 14 T cell receptor beta chains below was sequenced from the same sample in a study of beta chain features in type 1 diabetes. No antigen is known for these receptors. Whole-study findings and limits: Moderately but significantly shorter TCRB CDR3s were found in Type 1 diabetes patients in all four CD4+ subsets.

Sequencing targeted expressed TCRB transcripts, as all isolated RNA had been reverse transcribed. Assay used: immunoSEQ multiplex PCR; TCRdb lists only in-frame clones, some missing. The sample consists of hundreds of thousands of clones, roughly 13% of them appearing once. Sequenced: naive CD4+ T cells from blood. The source of these receptors is a man younger than 35 with type 1 diabetes.

This clone was observed a handful of times. The rearrangement links TRBV30 to TRBJ2-7, with D possibly TRBD1 on 5 matching bases. V was clipped by 3 bases and J by 2 bases, with 14 bases between them. CDR1 and CDR2 (germline): GTSNPN, SVGIG (reference sequence). This CDR3 is 14 amino acids long. CDR3 loop: CAWRKQGLAYEQYF. CDR3 DNA: TGTGCCTGGAGGAAGCAGGGCTTAGCCTACGAGCAGTACTTC.

This clone was picked up a small number of times. The chain carries TRBV10-3 and TRBJ2-2, with D hard to call. The CDR3 sequence is 16 residues long. The germline CDR1 and CDR2 sequences are ENHRY and SYGVKD. The V gene lost 0 bases and the J gene lost 2 bases, with 10 bases spanning the gap. In DNA form, the CDR3 reads TGTGCCATCAGTGAGTCTGGCCCCCTAAACACCGGGGAGCTGTTTTTT. It codes for CAISESGPLNTGELFF.

A few counts support this clone. The chain combines TRBV5-1 with TRBJ2-3; 9 positions match TRBD1. The V gene's germline CDR1 is SGHRS and CDR2 YFSETQ. The CDR3 sequence is 14 residues long. Trimming removed 7 bases from V and 5 bases from J; junction bases left unmatched: 8. CDR3 amino acids: CASEGTGRGDTQYF. For the CDR3, the DNA is TGCGCCAGCGAAGGGACAGGGCGTGGAGATACGCAGTATTTT.

This clone was counted a few times. V is TRBV7-8 and J is TRBJ2-1; possible D gene TRBD1, 5 bases. Germline V gene lookup returns CDR1 SGHVS and CDR2 FQNEAQ. The CDR3 runs to 16 residues. V gave up 4 bases and J gave up 4 bases, with 17 bases separating them. CDR3 amino acids: CASSSRPWAGYNEQFF. The CDR3 bases are TGTGCCAGCAGCTCAAGGCCGTGGGCAGGGTACAATGAGCAGTTCTTC.

The CDR3, as DNA: TGTGCCTGGCGGGACGGCTACATCTCTGGAAACACCATATATTTT. It yields the protein CAWRDGYISGNTIYF. V is TRBV30 and J is TRBJ1-3; possibly TRBD1 for D (5 bases). Germline V CDR1 and CDR2: GTSNPN, SVGIG (reference sequence). CDR3 length: 15 amino acids. The germline V and J ends were trimmed by 5 bases and 0 bases, with 14 bases remaining between them.

The chain employs TRBV19 and TRBJ2-1; 8 bases are shared with TRBD1. This CDR3 has 14 amino acids. V shed 7 bases, J shed 7 bases, and the junction held 9 bases outside the gene matches. Germline values: CDR1 LNHDA, CDR2 SQIVND (reference sequence). The CDR3 here is CASNGQGQGNEQFF. The CDR3 DNA follows: TGTGCCAGTAACGGACAGGGTCAGGGGAATGAGCAGTTCTTC.

The chain combines TRBV13 with TRBJ1-1; the D gene is possibly TRBD1 (5 bases). CDR1 is PRHDT, CDR2 FYEKMQ, per germline (reference sequence). V lost 5 bases and J 8 bases, leaving 15 bases between the germline ends. This CDR3 is 13 amino acids long. The CDR3 bases are TGTGCCAGCAGCCTCCAGGGTTTATCCGAAGCTTTCTTT. It specifies CASSLQGLSEAFF.

The rearrangement links TRBV6-6 to TRBJ2-5, with D unclear. Germline assignment: CDR1 MNHNY and CDR2 SVGAGI (reference sequence). The V end was cut by 3 bases, the J end by 1 base, with 6 bases between. This CDR3 is 13 amino acids long. The CDR3 DNA sequence: TGTGCCAGCAGTTATGAGGTCCAAGAGACCCAGTACTTC. Translating it yields CASSYEVQETQYF.

This clone was counted only a few times. The chain joins TRBV6-5 to TRBJ2-3; D possibly corresponds to TRBD2 (6 bases). V lost 6 bases and J lost 3, with 13 bases in between. In germline, CDR1 is MNHEY, CDR2 SVGAGI. The CDR3 length is 14 residues. CDR3 protein: CASSRGDATDTQYF. CDR3 DNA sequence: TGTGCCAGCAGCCGCGGGGATGCGACAGATACGCAGTATTTT.

This clone has more than one count but fewer than ten. V and J are TRBV4-2 and TRBJ2-3, with TRBD2 matching over 7 bases. The CDR3 spans 17 residues. Losses at the gene ends were 1 base for V and 1 base for J; bases not matched to a gene: 8. Germline V gene sequence: CDR1 LGHNA, CDR2 YNFKEQ. CDR3 loop: CASSQGGGTFGTDTQYF. In nucleotides, the CDR3 is TGTGCCAGCAGCCAAGGCGGGGGAACCTTCGGCACAGATACGCAGTATTTT.

The chain recombines TRBV15 with TRBJ2-2; no clear D gene. V shed 0 bases and J shed 1 base, with 6 bases lying between them. The CDR3 spans 15 residues. Germline V gene data show CDR1 as LNHNV and CDR2 as YYDKDF (reference sequence). CDR3: CATSRDLVNTGELFF. The CDR3 coding sequence is TGTGCCACCAGCAGAGATCTGGTGAACACCGGGGAGCTGTTTTTT.

V gene TRBV7-8 combines with J gene TRBJ1-1; D is unresolved. The CDR3 spans 16 residues. Germline assignment: CDR1 SGHVS and CDR2 FQNEAQ. Trimming left V 5 bases short and J 0 bases short, with 16 bases between. DNA of the CDR3: TGTGCCAGCAGCCCGAGGACGGGGATGGTGAACACTGAAGCTTTCTTT. Translated, it gives CASSPRTGMVNTEAFF.

The chain combines TRBV19 with TRBJ2-1; 9 nucleotides line up with TRBD1. Germline V lookup: CDR1 LNHDA, CDR2 SQIVND (reference sequence). The ends lost 6 bases at V and 5 bases at J; junction bases unmatched: 8. The CDR3 is 15 amino acids. Here the CDR3 DNA reads TGTGCCAGTAGCGCTCTGGACAGGGGACACAATGAGCAGTTCTTC. Its protein is CASSALDRGHNEQFF.

This clone was seen more than once but under ten times. The rearrangement joins TRBV29-1 to TRBJ2-3; D assignment may be TRBD1 or TRBD2 (6 bases each). The CDR3 runs 15 residues. The germline V gene encodes CDR1 SQVTM and CDR2 ANQGSEA. V gave up 3 bases and J gave up 4 bases, with 17 bases separating them. The CDR3 nucleotides read TGCAGCGTTGATAGCGCCTCCGGGGGCCCAGATACGCAGTATTTT. It is translated as CSVDSASGGPDTQYF.